This T cell receptor (beta chain) was sequenced for a study of identifying expanded T cells in peripheral blood. Germline V gene sequence: CDR1 KGHSH, CDR2 LQKENI. The junction had 8 bases not matched to a gene; V was cut back by 3 bases and J by 1 base. The CDR3 totals 17 residues. Healthy donors had no documented immune events, such as infections, while sampled. Only in-frame clones appear in the TCRdb table, and some are missing; sequencing was by immunoSEQ multiplex PCR. Counted here are 120,000 or so clones, 84% occurring once; the ten biggest clones make up 3.3%. This TCR came from a person aged 18-70 years in good health. This rearrangement joins TRBV18 to TRBJ2-1, with TRBD2 matching over 8 bases. The specimen sequenced was blood. CDR3 DNA sequence: TGTGCCAGCTCACCGTTTACCGGGGGGGCGTCCTACAATGAGCAGTTCTTC. Its translation: CASSPFTGGASYNEQFF.